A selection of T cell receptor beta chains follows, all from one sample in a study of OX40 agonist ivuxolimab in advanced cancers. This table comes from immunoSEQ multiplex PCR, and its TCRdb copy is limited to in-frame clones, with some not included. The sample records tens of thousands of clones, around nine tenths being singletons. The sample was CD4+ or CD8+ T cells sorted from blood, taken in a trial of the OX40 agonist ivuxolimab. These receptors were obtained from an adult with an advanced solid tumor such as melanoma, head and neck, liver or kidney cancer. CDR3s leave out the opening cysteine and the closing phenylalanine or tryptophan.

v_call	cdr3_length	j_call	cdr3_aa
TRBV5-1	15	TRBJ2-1	ASSSTETSGRGHEQF
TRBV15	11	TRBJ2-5	ATSARQQETQY
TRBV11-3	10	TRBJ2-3	ASSLDSDTQY
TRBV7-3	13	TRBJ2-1	ASSSLAGGYNEQF
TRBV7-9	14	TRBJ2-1	ASSFRSGSAYNEQF
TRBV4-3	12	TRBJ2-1	ASGLAGGRNEQF
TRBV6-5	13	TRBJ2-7	ASSYSRTGDTEQY
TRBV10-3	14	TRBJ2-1	AISGTSGDTPSGQF
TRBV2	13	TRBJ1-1	ASTFSGQENTEAF
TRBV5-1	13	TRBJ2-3	ASRSGLAGIDTQY
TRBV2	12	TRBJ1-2	ASRSQGEMGGYT
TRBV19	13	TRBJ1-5	ASSDLQGRGQPQH
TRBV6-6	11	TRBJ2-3	ASSYTGADTQY
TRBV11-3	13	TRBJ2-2	ASSFSALNTGELF
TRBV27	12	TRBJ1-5	ASSSLPLNQPQH
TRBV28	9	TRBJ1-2	ASGGSRGYT
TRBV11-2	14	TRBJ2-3	ASSLRLAELTDTQY
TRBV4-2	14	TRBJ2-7	ASSQGFRTGYEEQY
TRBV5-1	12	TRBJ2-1	ASNSLAGGKKQF
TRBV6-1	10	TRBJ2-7	ASSSGGHEQY